This T cell receptor beta chain comes out of a study of blood T cells in healthy people across ages (dated by TCRdb to the mid-2010s). A note on the overall study: In model experiments, roughly one uniquely barcoded TCR beta cDNA molecule per two T cells was captured by template switching. Using deep sequencing normalized with unique cDNA molecular identifiers, the study measured how TCR beta repertoire diversity changes with age. Donors were grouped into four age groups: young (average roughly 17 years), middle-aged (roughly 37), aged (approximately 67) and long-lived (just over 80). Two additional independent replicas of 1 million unique cDNA reads from the same blood draw were analyzed for two donors (one aged 18 to 30 and one aged 80 or older). To avoid experimental bias, donors of different ages were randomly spread across the sequencing lanes. Study-level results and caveats: Estimates of total diversity based on one million sequenced T cells were considered lower bounds and underestimates. Compared with the aged group, the long-lived group had more naive CD4+ T cells, fewer expanded clones and increased TCR diversity, suggesting age selection. Observed TCR beta diversity per million T cells fell roughly linearly with age, and a significant reduction was already apparent by age around 40. A strong correlation was found between observed TCR beta diversity and the percentage of naive T cells measured by flow cytometry. Because the CMV infection status of the donors was unknown, age-related changes in expanded clonotypes may potentially have been confounded. Bulk unsorted PBMC profiling prevented conclusive comparison of naive and antigen-experienced compartments.

Library preparation used 5' RACE. Sequencing used an Illumina HiSeq 2500. A second PCR of roughly 7 to 11 cycles was performed with a sample-barcoded 5' primer and a J-beta primer mix. Each TCR beta cDNA molecule received a unique molecular identifier from a template-switch 5' adaptor carrying 12 random nucleotides. Each sample yielded at least 3 million CDR3-containing paired-end reads. First-strand cDNA synthesis was performed from all RNA using the Mint cDNA synthesis kit, with priming by a TRBC-specific oligonucleotide. All cDNA was treated with uracil-DNA glycosylase and then went through a first 18-cycle PCR with the universal primers M1SS and BC2_uni_R. In the original analysis: Normalization of each sample was performed by random selection of 1 million high-quality reads, each carrying a distinct molecular identifier. Reads with shared molecular identifiers were discarded instead of being binned into consensus sequences. MiTCR, run with a Q25 quality threshold and the strictest error-elimination algorithm, handled CDR3 identification, clonotype clustering and error correction. A nonparametric unseen species model using Euler transformation provided a lower-bound estimate of total TCR beta diversity. TCRdb reanalyzed the raw reads on its own, using fastp at Q25 for trimming and MiXCR for clone calling, and kept in-frame beta chains. Identical CDR3 proteins give one entry, which carries the most common genes and DNA. The V and J calls, along with clone size, are taken from TCRdb and not from the paper's own processing. This sample holds roughly 1.6 million distinct CDR3 sequences; about 31% were observed only once. Of the sample, about 11% falls within the top ten clones.

On this clonotype itself: This receptor's antigen is unknown. Per-base qualities were not stored, and no clone one base away is much larger.

Systemically healthy Caucasian individuals from Russia, roughly 40 in total and aged about 6 to 100 years, were included as donors. Approximately 9.7 milliliters of peripheral blood were drawn from each donor into EDTA-treated Vacutainer tubes. Ficoll-Paque density-gradient centrifugation was used to isolate PBMCs, with at least 6 million obtained per sample. Total RNA, at least 5 micrograms per sample, was extracted from PBMCs with Trizol reagent. Naive CD45RAhigh/CD27high T cell percentages were measured by flow cytometry on a PBMC aliquot from every donor. Inclusive of the bounding cysteine and phenylalanine, the CDR3 is 13 residues long. Of all the DNA, just the CDR3 is kept, 39 bases in frame from base 1. For this chain, trimming is 0 bases at the V end and 4 bases at the J end, and the number of junction bases without a gene match is 2. Via the germline V gene (reference sequence), CDR1 is DFQATT and CDR2 SNEGSKA.

The sequence derives from a woman aged 25 to 39 in good health. The rearranged segments are TRBV20-1 and TRBJ1-2; 7 bases in the middle match TRBD1. Sample: blood. The CDR3 sequence is CSARDDRAYGYTF. At the DNA level, the sequence is TGCAGTGCTAGAGATGACAGGGCCTATGGCTACACCTTC.